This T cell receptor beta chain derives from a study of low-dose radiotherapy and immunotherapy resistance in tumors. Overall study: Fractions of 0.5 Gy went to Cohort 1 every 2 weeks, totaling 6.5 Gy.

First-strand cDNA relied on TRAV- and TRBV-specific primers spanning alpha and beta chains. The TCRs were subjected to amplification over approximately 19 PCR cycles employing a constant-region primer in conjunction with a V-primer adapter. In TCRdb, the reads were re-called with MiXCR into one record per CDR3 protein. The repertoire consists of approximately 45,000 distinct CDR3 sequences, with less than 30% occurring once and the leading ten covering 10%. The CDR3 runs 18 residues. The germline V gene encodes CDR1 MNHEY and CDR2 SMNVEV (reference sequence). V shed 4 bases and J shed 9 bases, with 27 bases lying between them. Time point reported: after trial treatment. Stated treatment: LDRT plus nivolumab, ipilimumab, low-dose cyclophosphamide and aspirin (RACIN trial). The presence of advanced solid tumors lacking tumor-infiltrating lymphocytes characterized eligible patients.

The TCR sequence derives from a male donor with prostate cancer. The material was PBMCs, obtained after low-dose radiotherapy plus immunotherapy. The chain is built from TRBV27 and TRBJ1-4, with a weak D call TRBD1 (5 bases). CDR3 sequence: CASSSGSETASYMKKLFF. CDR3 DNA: TGTGCCAGCAGTTCCGGATCCGAGACAGCCTCCTATATGAAAAAACTGTTTTTT.